This T cell receptor beta chain is from a study of T cell responses to AZD1222 COVID-19 vaccine. As for the study in general: Researchers grouped second doses given at about 4 or about 12 weeks into one pool. Study-level findings and limits: Donor demographics were predominantly white British with a female majority; clonal diversity may be underestimated.

Sequencing was performed with immunoSEQ multiplex PCR; in TCRdb, only in-frame clones are kept and a portion is missing. The sample shows approximately 140,000 clones, 90% to 95% of them seen only once. The CDR3 consists of 14 residues. The V gene lost 4 bases and the J gene lost 4 bases, with 13 bases spanning the gap. CDR1 and CDR2 (germline): LGHDT, YNNKEL (reference sequence). Worth noting for this clone: The antigen remains undetermined.

Sequencing used peripheral blood, obtained on day 0 of AZD1222 vaccination. The chain joins TRBV3-1 (or the pseudogene TRBV3-2) to TRBJ1-1; D is possibly TRBD1 (5 bases). The TCR originated in an adult in good health. CDR3 bases: TGTGCCAGCAGCCCCCCCGTGGGGGGCACTGAAGCTTTCTTT. This sequence encodes CASSPPVGGTEAFF.